This TCR beta chain was sequenced during a study of PD-1 blockade in classical Hodgkin lymphoma. Documented time point: cycle 4 day 1 (C4D1), after less than 7 weeks of nivolumab. Autologous stem cell transplantation was followed by relapse in every patient, and brentuximab vedotin exposure varied. Measured with immunoSEQ multiplex PCR; TCRdb has only the in-frame clones, and not every one. The table records about 32,000 clones, about four fifths of them present only once. This CDR3 comprises 17 residues. Germline V lookup: CDR1 SGHVS, CDR2 FQNEAQ. V shed 4 bases, J shed 0 bases, and the junction held 4 bases outside the gene matches.

The clonotype comes from a human donor with classical Hodgkin lymphoma. The rearrangement links TRBV7-8 to TRBJ2-6; 9 bases agree with TRBD1. Sequences were derived from peripheral blood mononuclear cells (PBMCs), sampled before the fourth cycle of nivolumab. CDR3 sequence reads: CASSSGQGYSGANVLTF. CDR3 bases: TGTGCCAGCAGCTCGGGACAGGGATACTCTGGGGCCAACGTCCTGACTTTC.